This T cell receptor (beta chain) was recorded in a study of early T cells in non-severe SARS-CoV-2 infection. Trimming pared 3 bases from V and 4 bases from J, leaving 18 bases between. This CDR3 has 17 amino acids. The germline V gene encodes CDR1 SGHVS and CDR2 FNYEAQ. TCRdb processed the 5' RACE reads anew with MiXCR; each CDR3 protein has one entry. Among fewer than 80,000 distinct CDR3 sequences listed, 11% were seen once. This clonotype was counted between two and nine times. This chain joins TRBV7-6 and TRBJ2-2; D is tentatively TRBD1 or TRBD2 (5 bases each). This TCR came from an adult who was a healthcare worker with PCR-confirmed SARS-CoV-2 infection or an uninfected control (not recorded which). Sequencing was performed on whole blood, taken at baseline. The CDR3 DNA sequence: TGTGCCAGCAGCTTGGCCCGGGGCCCTCCCTCCACCGGGGAGCTGTTTTTT. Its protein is CASSLARGPPSTGELFF.